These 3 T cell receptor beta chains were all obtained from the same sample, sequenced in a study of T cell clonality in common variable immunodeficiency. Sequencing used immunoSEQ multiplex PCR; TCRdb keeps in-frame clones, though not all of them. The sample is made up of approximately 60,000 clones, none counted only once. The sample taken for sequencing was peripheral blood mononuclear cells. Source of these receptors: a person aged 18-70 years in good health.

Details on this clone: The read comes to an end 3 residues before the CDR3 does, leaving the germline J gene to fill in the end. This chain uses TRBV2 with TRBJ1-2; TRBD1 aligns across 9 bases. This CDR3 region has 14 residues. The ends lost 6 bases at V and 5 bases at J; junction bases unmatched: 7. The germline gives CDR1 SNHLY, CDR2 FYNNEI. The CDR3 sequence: CASRNRGRVYGYTF. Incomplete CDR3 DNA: TGTGCCAGCAGAAACAGGGGGCGCGTATATGGC.

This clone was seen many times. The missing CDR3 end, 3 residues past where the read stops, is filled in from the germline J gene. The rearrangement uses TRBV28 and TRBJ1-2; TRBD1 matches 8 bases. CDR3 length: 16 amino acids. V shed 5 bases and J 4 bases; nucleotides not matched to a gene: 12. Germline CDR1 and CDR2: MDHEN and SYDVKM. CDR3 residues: CASSEAGTGEFYGYTF. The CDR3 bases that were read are TGTGCCAGCAGTGAAGCCGGGACAGGTGAATTCTATGGC.

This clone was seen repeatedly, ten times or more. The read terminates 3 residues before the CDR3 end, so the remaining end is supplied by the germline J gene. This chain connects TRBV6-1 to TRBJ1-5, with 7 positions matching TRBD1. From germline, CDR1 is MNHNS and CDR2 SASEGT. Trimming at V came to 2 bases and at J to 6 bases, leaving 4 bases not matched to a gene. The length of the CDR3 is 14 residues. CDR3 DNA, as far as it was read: TGTGCCAGCAGTGAAAGACAGGGTTCTCAGCCC. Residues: CASSERQGSQP. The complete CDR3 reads CASSERQGSQPQHF.